What follows are 6 T cell receptor beta chains derived from one specimen sequenced in a study of shared clonotypes between healthy human individuals. Measured with immunoSEQ multiplex PCR; TCRdb has only the in-frame clones, and not every one. In the table there are about 2.5 million clones, around 93% of which are singletons. Sequenced material: naive CD4+ T cells from PBMCs. Subset specified: CD45RA+ positively selected. These receptors were obtained from a man younger than 35 in good health. Some clones in this sample may be carry-over from other donors' samples.

CDR3 nucleotide sequence: TGTGCCAGCAGTGCTCGACTAGCGGGAGGGAATGAGCAGTTCTTC. This sequence encodes CASSARLAGGNEQFF. The V and J genes are TRBV25-1 and TRBJ2-1; 14 bases align to TRBD2. The trim removed 4 bases at V and 7 bases at J, leaving 3 bases unmatched. The germline gives CDR1 MGHDK, CDR2 SYGVNS. CDR3 length: 15 residues.

The chain joins TRBV30 to TRBJ2-2, with TRBD2 matching over 10 bases. The CDR3 has 14 residues. Germline-derived CDR1 and CDR2 are GTSNPN and SVGIG (reference sequence). With 3 bases clipped from V and 4 bases from J, the junction kept 2 bases outside the gene matches. This chain's CDR3 is CAWRPSGSTGELFF. Here the CDR3 DNA reads TGTGCCTGGAGACCTAGCGGGAGCACCGGGGAGCTGTTTTTT. The variable domain in full, completed from reference TRBV30 and TRBJ2-2, reads SQTIHQWPATLVQPVGSPLSLECTVEGTSNPNLYWYRQAAGRGLQLLFYSVGIGQISSEVPQNLSASRPQDRQFILSSKKLLLSDSGFYLCAWRPSGSTGELFFGEGSRLTVL.

V and J are TRBV7-3 and TRBJ2-2; 7 bases are a match to TRBD1. The CDR3 totals 16 residues. Germline assignment: CDR1 SGHTA and CDR2 FQGTGA. V dropped 5 bases and J dropped 0; count of bases not matched to a gene: 6. The CDR3 spells CASSPPGTANTGELFF. The DNA for the CDR3 is TGTGCCAGCAGCCCCCCCGGGACAGCGAACACCGGGGAGCTGTTTTTT.

The chain is built from TRBV6-1 and TRBJ1-3; D ambiguous. The CDR3 totals 14 residues. V was pared by 10 bases and J by 1 base, with 14 bases between. The V gene's germline CDR1 is MNHNS and CDR2 SASEGT. The CDR3 loop reads CATGLLRSGNTIYF. CDR3 bases: TGTGCCACAGGACTCTTGAGGTCTGGAAACACCATATATTTT.

There are a few counts of this clone. The J gene is TRBJ1-1, the V gene TRBV19; D is uncertain. This CDR3 is built from 14 residues. Germline V gene data show CDR1 as LNHDA and CDR2 as SQIVND (reference sequence). V gave up 6 bases and J gave up 0 bases, with 11 bases separating them. The CDR3 reads CASSYSGMNTEAFF. The CDR3 region has the DNA TGTGCCAGTAGCTACAGCGGCATGAACACTGAAGCTTTCTTT.

This chain uses TRBV28 with TRBJ1-3; 9 bases align to TRBD1. CDR3 length equals 12 residues. V trimming: 5 bases; J trimming: 11 bases; junction bases outside the gene matches: 4. Germline V CDR1 and CDR2: MDHEN, SYDVKM. The CDR3 is CASSIDRGSIYF. The CDR3 DNA reads TGTGCCAGCAGTATCGACAGGGGGTCCATATATTTT.